The entry that follows covers one T cell receptor (beta chain) sequence. The data are from a study of CD8+CD57+ T cells in acquired aplastic anemia. Genomic DNA provided the template from which TCR beta VDJ and CDR3 profiles were obtained. A single record per CDR3 protein comes from TCRdb applying MiXCR to the reads. Among some 120,000 distinct CDR3 sequences, about 48% were seen once, and the ten largest hold about 2.5%. This CDR3 is built from 16 residues. V lost 6 bases, J lost 2 bases, and 14 bases lay in between. Germline assignment: CDR1 KGHSH and CDR2 LQKENI. This clonotype was obtained from a human donor in good health, serving as a control. Sequenced: sorted CD4+, CD8+, or CD8+CD57+ T cells (not recorded which) from PBMCs. This chain connects TRBV18 to TRBJ1-6; tentative D call: TRBD1 (6 bases). The CDR3 region is CASSLGGATYNSPLHF. In DNA, the CDR3 is TGTGCCAGCTCTTTAGGGGGGGCGACCTATAATTCACCCCTCCACTTT.